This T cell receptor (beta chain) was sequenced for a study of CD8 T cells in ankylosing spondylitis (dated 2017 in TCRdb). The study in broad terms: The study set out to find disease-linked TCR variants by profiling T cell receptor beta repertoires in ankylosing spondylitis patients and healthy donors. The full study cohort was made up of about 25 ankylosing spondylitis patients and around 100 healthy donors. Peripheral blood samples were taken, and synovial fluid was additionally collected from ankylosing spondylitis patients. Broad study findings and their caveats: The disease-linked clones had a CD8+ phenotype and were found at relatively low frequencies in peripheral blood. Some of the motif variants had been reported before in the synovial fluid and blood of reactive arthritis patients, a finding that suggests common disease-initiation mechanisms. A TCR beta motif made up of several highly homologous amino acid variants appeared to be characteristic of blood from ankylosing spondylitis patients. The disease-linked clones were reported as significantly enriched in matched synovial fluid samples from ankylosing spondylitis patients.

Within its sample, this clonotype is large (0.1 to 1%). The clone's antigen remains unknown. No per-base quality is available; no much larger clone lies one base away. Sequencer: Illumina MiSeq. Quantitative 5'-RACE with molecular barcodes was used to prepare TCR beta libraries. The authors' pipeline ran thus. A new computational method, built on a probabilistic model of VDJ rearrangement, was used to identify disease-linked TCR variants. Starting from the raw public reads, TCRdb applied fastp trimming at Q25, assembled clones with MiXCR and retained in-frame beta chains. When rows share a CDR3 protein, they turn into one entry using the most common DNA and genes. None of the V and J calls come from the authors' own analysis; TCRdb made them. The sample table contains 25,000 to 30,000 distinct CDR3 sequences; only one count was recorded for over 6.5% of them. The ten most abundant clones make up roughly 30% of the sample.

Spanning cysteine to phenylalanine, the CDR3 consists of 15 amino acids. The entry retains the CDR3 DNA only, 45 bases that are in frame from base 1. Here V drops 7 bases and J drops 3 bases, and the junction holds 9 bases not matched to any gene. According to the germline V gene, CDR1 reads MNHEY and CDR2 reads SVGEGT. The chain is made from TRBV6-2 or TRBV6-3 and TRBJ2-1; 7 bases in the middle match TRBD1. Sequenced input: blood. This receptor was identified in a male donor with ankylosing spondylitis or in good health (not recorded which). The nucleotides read TGTGCCAGCACCCTCCCGGGACAGATCTACAATGAGCAGTTCTTC. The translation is CASTLPGQIYNEQFF.